Following are 5 T cell receptor beta chains from one sample sequenced in a study of chemoradiotherapy in HPV16-positive cancers. The assay was immunoSEQ multiplex PCR, and TCRdb's table has in-frame clones only and misses some. This table has around 20,000 clones, about two thirds appearing once. Sampling was carried out from a patient who underwent chemoradiotherapy. These receptors were obtained from a human donor with HPV-associated anogenital cancer.

This clone was detected once. V is TRBV6-4 and J is TRBJ2-2; TRBD2 matches at 12 bases. Losses at the gene ends were 4 bases for V and 5 bases for J; bases not matched to a gene: 2. This CDR3 spans 15 amino acids. Germline-derived CDR1 and CDR2 are MRHNA and SNTAGT. The CDR3 DNA follows: TGTGCCAGCAGTGGACTAGCGGGAGCTACCGGGGAGCTGTTTTTT. Its translation is CASSGLAGATGELFF.

This clone has only a few counts. The rearrangement uses TRBV19 and TRBJ2-1, with 13 nucleotides matching TRBD2. Germline assignment: CDR1 LNHDA and CDR2 SQIVND (reference sequence). CDR3 length equals 17 residues. The V gene end was trimmed by 7 bases and the J gene end by 6 bases; junction bases not matched to a gene: 12. The CDR3 spells CASTLAGGPVGFNEQFF. The CDR3 DNA sequence: TGTGCCAGTACACTAGCGGGAGGGCCAGTGGGGTTCAATGAGCAGTTCTTC.

The V gene is TRBV28, the J gene TRBJ1-2; D not resolved. From germline, CDR1 is MDHEN and CDR2 SYDVKM. Trimming removed 5 bases from V and 0 bases from J, with 10 bases in between. CDR3 length equals 14 residues. CDR3 DNA sequence: TGTGCCAGCAGTATCGTGGACCCTAACTATGGCTACACCTTC. Translation: CASSIVDPNYGYTF.

The chain joins TRBV6-6 to TRBJ2-2, with D perhaps TRBD1 or TRBD2 (5 bases each). Trimming stripped 7 bases from V and 5 bases from J, with 20 bases between. The germline V gene has CDR1 MNHNY and CDR2 SVGAGI (reference sequence). This CDR3 is 16 amino acids long. CDR3 residues: CASTILRGDGTGELFF. Here the CDR3 DNA reads TGTGCCAGCACTATACTTAGGGGAGATGGGACCGGGGAGCTGTTTTTT.

The rearrangement joins TRBV5-4 to TRBJ2-5; 7 bases are shared with TRBD2. The germline CDR1 and CDR2 sequences are SGHNT and YYREEE (reference sequence). The CDR3 runs to 15 residues. With 0 bases clipped from V and 4 bases from J, the junction kept 6 bases outside the gene matches. The DNA for the CDR3 is TGTGCCAGCAGCTTGGTCGGGGGGTTAGGAGAGACCCAGTACTTC. Its translation: CASSLVGGLGETQYF.